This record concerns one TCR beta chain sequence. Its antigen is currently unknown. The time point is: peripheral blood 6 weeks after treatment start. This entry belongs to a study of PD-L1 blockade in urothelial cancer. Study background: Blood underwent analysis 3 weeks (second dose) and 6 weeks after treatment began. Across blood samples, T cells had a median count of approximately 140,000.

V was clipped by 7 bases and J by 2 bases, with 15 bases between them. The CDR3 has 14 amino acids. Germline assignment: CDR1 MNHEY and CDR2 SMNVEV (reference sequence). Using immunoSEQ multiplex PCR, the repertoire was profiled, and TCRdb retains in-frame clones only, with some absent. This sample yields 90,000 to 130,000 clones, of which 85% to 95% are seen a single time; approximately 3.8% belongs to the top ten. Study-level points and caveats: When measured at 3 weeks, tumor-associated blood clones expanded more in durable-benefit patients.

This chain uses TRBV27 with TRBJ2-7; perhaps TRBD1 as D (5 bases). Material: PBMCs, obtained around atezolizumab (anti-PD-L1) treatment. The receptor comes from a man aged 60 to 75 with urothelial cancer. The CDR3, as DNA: TGTGCCAGCATCCTAAGGGGAAACCCCTACGAGCAGTACTTC. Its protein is CASILRGNPYEQYF.